This TCR beta chain derives from a study of early T cells in non-severe SARS-CoV-2 infection. TCRdb ran MiXCR on the 5' RACE reads and lists one entry per CDR3 protein. The sample consists of around 68,000 distinct CDR3 sequences, around 13% of them appearing once. This clonotype was seen at least ten times. The sample consisted of whole blood, taken at baseline. The origin of this receptor is an adult who was a healthcare worker with PCR-confirmed SARS-CoV-2 infection or an uninfected control (not recorded which).

The CDR3 DNA sequence: TGTGCCAGCACTTTTCGGTTTGCTAGCGGGACGAGCACAGATACGCAGTATTTT. Translation: CASTFRFASGTSTDTQYF. The V and J genes are TRBV27 and TRBJ2-3, with 9 bases fitting TRBD2. Germline-derived CDR1 and CDR2 are MNHEY and SMNVEV (reference sequence). The CDR3 loop spans 18 amino acids. With 7 bases clipped from V and 0 bases from J, the junction kept 14 bases outside the gene matches.